This TCR beta chain was captured in a study of OX40 agonist ivuxolimab in advanced cancers. Turning to the study itself: Recorded diagnoses for dose-escalation patients were hepatocellular carcinoma, melanoma, renal cell or head and neck cancer. Partial responses were achieved by three patients: one hepatocellular carcinoma, two cutaneous melanoma. Overall study results and limits: Antigen specificity of clonally expanded peripheral T cells was not established. There were, on average, more expanded clones in CD8+ T cells than in CD4+.

There are 12 residues in the CDR3. Germline loops: CDR1 MDHEN, CDR2 SYDVKM. V was clipped by 7 bases and J by 5 bases, with 11 bases between them. Sequencing used immunoSEQ multiplex PCR; TCRdb keeps in-frame clones, though not all of them. The sample holds approximately 40,000 clones; under 90% are singletons and the top ten take less than 11%. This clone was seen a handful of times. Its antigen is unidentified. Source: CD4+ or CD8+ T cells sorted from blood, taken in a trial of the OX40 agonist ivuxolimab. The rearrangement joins TRBV28 to TRBJ1-2; a possible D gene is TRBD1 (5 bases). The sequence was obtained from an adult with an advanced solid tumor such as melanoma, head and neck, liver or kidney cancer. The CDR3 nucleotides read TGTGCCAGCACGAGCAGGGCTTATGGCTACACCTTC. Its protein product is CASTSRAYGYTF.